This TCR beta chain is drawn from a study of shared clonotypes between healthy human individuals. Points from the study as a whole: In contrast to clonotypes shared by all four donors, non-shared clonotypes had lower generation probabilities.

Template for every sorted-subset replicate PCR totaled approximately 0.2 ug DNA, around 32,000 T cell genomes. TCRdb's table, derived via immunoSEQ multiplex PCR, lists solely in-frame clones and lacks some. The sample lists over a million clones; approximately 98.5% were seen once. The germline CDR1 and CDR2 sequences are MGHRA and YSYEKL. The CDR3 is 15 amino acids. V was clipped by 0 bases and J by 6 bases; unmatched bases: 4. Comment on this clone: Its antigen is undetermined.

The origin of this receptor is a man aged 30 to 45 in good health. Specimen: naive CD4+ T cells sorted from blood. Indicated subset: CD45RA+ positively selected. The chain is built from TRBV4-1 and TRBJ2-1; 8 bases agree with TRBD1. The CDR3 nucleotides read TGCGCCAGCAGCCAAGATGGGACAGGAATCAATGAGCAGTTCTTC. Residues: CASSQDGTGINEQFF.